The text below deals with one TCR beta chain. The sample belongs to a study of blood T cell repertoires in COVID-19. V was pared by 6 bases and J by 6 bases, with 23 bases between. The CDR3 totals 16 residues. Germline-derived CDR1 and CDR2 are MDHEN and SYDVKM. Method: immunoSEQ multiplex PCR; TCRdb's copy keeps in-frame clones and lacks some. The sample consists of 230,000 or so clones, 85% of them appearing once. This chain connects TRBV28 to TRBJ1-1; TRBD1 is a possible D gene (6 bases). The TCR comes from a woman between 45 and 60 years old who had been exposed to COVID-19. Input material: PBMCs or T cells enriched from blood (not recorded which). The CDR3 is CASSSPPAGGQAEAFF. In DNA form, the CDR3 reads TGTGCCAGCAGCTCTCCCCCGGCGGGGGGGCAGGCTGAAGCTTTCTTT.